The T cell receptor (beta chain) described here comes from a study of control samples from healthy donors and cancer patients. Trimming shortened V by 7 bases and J by 2 bases, and 15 bases separated the two germline ends. Germline lookup yields CDR1 MNHEY and CDR2 SVGAGI. The CDR3 contains 15 residues. Repertoires were generated with immunoSEQ multiplex PCR, while TCRdb's copy carries only in-frame clones and drops some. The table lists 120,000 or so clones, roughly 84% of them singletons, with 1.5% to 2% in the top ten. This clone has a single count. This TCR was recovered from a man younger than 30 in good health. The chain employs TRBV6-5 and TRBJ2-1; no definite D call. The sequenced sample consisted of blood. CDR3 nucleotides: TGTGCCAGCACCCCCGGTGGGCGAACCTACAATGAGCAGTTCTTC. It encodes CASTPGGRTYNEQFF.